The source of this T cell receptor beta chain is a study of blood T cells in healthy people across ages. Points from the study as a whole: Significant beta diversity loss was already apparent by age roughly 38, declining roughly linearly.

Aged roughly 6 to 95, donors were systemically healthy Caucasians from Russia. Next came a second PCR, run for about 7 to 12 cycles, which used a sample-barcoded 5' primer along with a J-beta primer mix. MiXCR, applied by TCRdb to the 5' RACE reads, yields one record per CDR3 protein. The table records 580,000 or so distinct CDR3 sequences, roughly 48% of them present only once. Details on this clonotype: What it recognizes is unknown.

J was trimmed by 4 bases and V by 2 bases; bases with no gene match: 3. From germline, CDR1 is MGHDK and CDR2 SYGVNS. The CDR3 runs to 15 residues. Sequenced: blood. The clonotype was recovered from a man at least 80 years old in good health. J is TRBJ1-4 and V is TRBV25-1; 8 nucleotides agree with TRBD1. Here the CDR3 reads CASSEGTGSNEKLFF. CDR3 coding DNA: TGTGCCAGCAGTGAAGGGACAGGTAGTAATGAAAAACTGTTTTTT.